Presented here are 21 T cell receptor beta chains from one specimen sequenced in a study of blood T cell dynamics during melanoma immunotherapy. Assay used: immunoSEQ multiplex PCR; TCRdb lists only in-frame clones, some missing. The table lists 15,000 or so clones, under 95% of them singletons, with around 0.19% in the top ten. Time point denoted: week 3, after first cycle of checkpoint inhibitor. Material: effector memory CD8+ T cells from blood, obtained from a patient treated with checkpoint blockade. These TCRs come from a human donor with melanoma.

This chain links TRBV13 with TRBJ2-1; 7 bases fit TRBD1. Germline V lookup: CDR1 PRHDT, CDR2 FYEKMQ (reference sequence). The CDR3 runs to 14 residues. V gave up 5 bases and J gave up 2 bases; unmatched junction bases: 3. The CDR3 DNA follows: TGTGCCAGCAGCCCCGGACAGGCCTACAATGAGCAGTTCTTC. Amino acids: CASSPGQAYNEQFF. The full variable domain, completed using reference TRBV13 and TRBJ2-1, is AAGVIQSPRHLIKEKRETATLKCYPIPRHDTVYWYQQGPGQDPQFLISFYEKMQSDKGSIPDRFSAQQFSDYHSELNMSSLELGDSALYFCASSPGQAYNEQFFGPGTRLTVL.

This sequence joins TRBV13 and TRBJ1-1; D gene unclear. The CDR3 loop spans 12 amino acids. Deletions cut 5 bases from V and 1 base from J, with 5 bases between. The germline gives CDR1 PRHDT, CDR2 FYEKMQ (reference sequence). In DNA, the CDR3 is TGTGCCAGCAGCGTTGGGAACACTGAAGCTTTCTTT. This sequence encodes CASSVGNTEAFF.

This sequence joins TRBV2 and TRBJ2-3; D remains ambiguous. The CDR3 is 15 residues long. From germline, CDR1 is SNHLY and CDR2 FYNNEI. Deletions cut 2 bases from V and 1 base from J, with 10 bases between. CDR3 in amino acids: CASSEIGSGTDTQYF. The CDR3 nucleotides read TGTGCCAGCAGTGAAATTGGGTCAGGCACAGATACGCAGTATTTT.

Details on this clone: A read error may account for a junction end that differs from germline. This chain joins TRBV6-1 and TRBJ2-7; no clear D. The CDR3 runs 12 residues. Germline V gives CDR1 MNHNS, CDR2 SASEGT. DNA of the CDR3: TGTGCCAGCAGTGACTTGTCCTCCGAGCAGTACTTC. Translation: CASSDLSSEQYF.

This chain links TRBV27 with TRBJ2-6, with a tentative D call TRBD1 (6 bases). The CDR3 consists of 16 residues. CDR1 MNHEY and CDR2 SMNVEV come from the germline V gene (reference sequence). Trimming took 5 bases from V and 0 from J, leaving 11 bases between them. CDR3 sequence (DNA): TGTGCCAGCAGTGTAACAGGGAGCTCTGGGGCCAACGTCCTGACTTTC. Protein: CASSVTGSSGANVLTF. The full variable domain, with the rest looked up from reference TRBV27 and TRBJ2-6, is EAQVTQNPRYLITVTGKKLTVTCSQNMNHEYMSWYRQDPGLGLRQIYYSMNVEVTDKGDVPEGYKVSRKEKRNFPLILESPSPNQTSLYFCASSVTGSSGANVLTFGAGSRLTVL.

The chain carries TRBV27 and TRBJ2-7; no clear D. The ends were cut back, 5 bases at V and 3 bases at J, with 11 bases in the middle. CDR3 length: 13 residues. CDR1 and CDR2 (germline): MNHEY, SMNVEV (reference sequence). The CDR3 reads CASSLAESYEQYF. The CDR3 DNA is TGTGCCAGCAGTCTTGCAGAGAGCTACGAGCAGTACTTC.

The chain couples TRBV5-1 to TRBJ1-2, with 7 bases fitting TRBD1. The ends lost 0 bases at V and 8 bases at J; junction bases unmatched: 7. The CDR3 covers 14 residues. Germline CDR1 reads SGHRS; CDR2 reads YFSETQ. The DNA of the CDR3 is TGCGCCAGCAGCTTGGCCCCCGGACAGGCCGGCTACACCTTC. Translated: CASSLAPGQAGYTF.

The genes are TRBV10-2 and TRBJ1-1; D not resolved. Deletions cut 2 bases from V and 6 bases from J, with 16 bases between. The CDR3 loop spans 15 amino acids. Germline-derived CDR1 and CDR2 are WSHSY and SAAADI. In DNA form, the CDR3 reads TGCGCCAGCAGTGAGCAATCGGCGGGTTGGGCTGAAGCTTTCTTT. It codes for CASSEQSAGWAEAFF.

The chain recombines TRBV28 with TRBJ2-2; D is uncertain. V shed 4 bases and J shed 5 bases, with 20 bases lying between them. Germline V gene sequence: CDR1 MDHEN, CDR2 SYDVKM. The CDR3 loop spans 17 amino acids. The DNA for the CDR3 is TGTGCCAGCAGTTCCCCCCCCTGGCATCCACTGACCGGGGAGCTGTTTTTT. It is translated as CASSSPPWHPLTGELFF.

The genes are TRBV4-1 and TRBJ2-7, with 7 bases identical to TRBD1. CDR3 size: 13 residues. Germline V CDR1 and CDR2: MGHRA, YSYEKL. The V segment lost 5 bases and the J segment 2 bases; nucleotides outside the gene matches: 3. CDR3 in DNA: TGCGCCAGCAGCGGGACAGCCGCCTACGAGCAGTACTTC. Amino acid sequence: CASSGTAAYEQYF.

This CDR3 reads CASSISAGGINEQFF. The CDR3 DNA is TGTGCCAGTAGTATTTCAGCGGGAGGGATCAATGAGCAGTTCTTC. The chain uses TRBV19 and TRBJ2-1; 10 bases map to TRBD2. Germline trimming cut 3 bases from V and 6 bases from J; bases unmatched to any gene: 5. CDR3 length: 15 amino acids. Germline CDR1 reads LNHDA; CDR2 reads SQIVND (reference sequence).

In its sample, this clone was seen once. The CDR3 sequence: CASSAGTGLTGELFF. The CDR3 bases are TGTGCCAGCAGCGCCGGGACAGGGTTGACCGGGGAGCTGTTTTTT. The genes are TRBV9 and TRBJ2-2, with 9 positions matching TRBD1. The V and J ends lost 3 bases and 5 bases, in that order; junction bases with no gene match: 5. Per germline, CDR1 SGDLS and CDR2 YYNGEE. The CDR3 has 15 residues.

This chain uses TRBV30 with TRBJ1-2; 10 bases match TRBD1. V gave up 5 bases and J gave up 5 bases; unmatched junction bases: 5. CDR3 size: 13 residues. From germline, CDR1 is GTSNPN and CDR2 SVGIG (reference sequence). CDR3 bases: TGTGCCTGGGGGGACAGGGGATATTATGGCTACACCTTC. Translated: CAWGDRGYYGYTF.

V gene TRBV29-1 combines with J gene TRBJ2-3; TRBD2 matches 13 bases. This CDR3 region has 15 residues. CDR1 is SQVTM, CDR2 ANQGSEA, per germline. Trimming at V came to 6 bases and at J to 2 bases, leaving 5 bases not matched to a gene. The CDR3: CSVDTSGRATDTQYF. The CDR3 region has the DNA TGCAGCGTAGACACTAGCGGGAGGGCCACAGATACGCAGTATTTT.

This clone was observed once. The CDR3: CASTGRDYEQYF. The CDR3 DNA reads TGTGCCAGCACCGGGAGGGACTACGAGCAGTACTTC. The chain is built from TRBV7-9 and TRBJ2-7; TRBD2 matches 8 bases. The CDR3 has 12 amino acids. In germline, CDR1 is SEHNR, CDR2 FQNEAQ (reference sequence). V lost 7 bases and J lost 3; bases outside the gene matches: 2.

The CDR3 here is CASSLASSYEQYF. The CDR3 bases are TGTGCCAGCAGCTTGGCCAGCTCCTACGAGCAGTACTTC. The genes are TRBV5-5 and TRBJ2-7; D unresolved. V lost 0 bases to trimming and J lost 0 bases, with 4 bases between them. Germline CDR1 is SGHKS and CDR2 is YYEKEE (reference sequence). This CDR3 has 13 residues.

This sequence joins TRBV28 and TRBJ1-2; TRBD1 aligns across 10 bases. The CDR3 is 16 amino acids. The germline gives CDR1 MDHEN, CDR2 SYDVKM. V lost 2 bases to trimming and J lost 2 bases; unmatched junction nucleotides: 5. The CDR3, as DNA: TGTGCCAGCAGTTTAGGGGCGACAGGGGGCAACTATGGCTACACCTTC. Translated, it gives CASSLGATGGNYGYTF.

The CDR3 region is CASRTSEDSNQPQHF. CDR3 nucleotide sequence: TGTGCCAGTAGGACATCAGAAGATAGCAATCAGCCCCAGCATTTT. The rearrangement joins TRBV27 to TRBJ1-5, with D possibly being TRBD1 (5 bases). The V gene's germline CDR1 is MNHEY and CDR2 SMNVEV (reference sequence). This CDR3 contains 15 residues. V gave up 9 bases and J gave up 0 bases, with 15 bases separating them.

This clone is a singleton in its sample. This sequence joins TRBV27 and TRBJ2-7; TRBD2 agrees at 8 bases. Germline assignment: CDR1 MNHEY and CDR2 SMNVEV (reference sequence). The junction had 3 bases not matched to a gene; V was cut back by 0 bases and J by 5 bases. The CDR3 totals 14 residues. The chain's CDR3 is CASSLSVAGNEQYF. The CDR3 coding sequence is TGTGCCAGCAGTTTATCGGTAGCGGGAAACGAGCAGTACTTC.

The chain uses TRBV19 and TRBJ2-7; no clear D. CDR1 is LNHDA and CDR2 is SQIVND in the germline V gene (reference sequence). The CDR3 loop spans 15 amino acids. Trimming cost V 0 bases and J 4 bases, with 13 bases left between them. CDR3 sequence reads: CASSIEHGEWYEQYF. CDR3 nucleotides: TGTGCCAGTAGTATAGAGCACGGAGAATGGTACGAGCAGTACTTC.

The V and J genes are TRBV5-8 and TRBJ2-2, with unresolved D. Germline V gene sequence: CDR1 SGHTS, CDR2 YDEGEE. The CDR3 is made up of 15 amino acids. V was cut by 8 bases and J by 0 bases, with 14 bases left in between. CDR3 DNA: TGTGCCAGAAGTACCGGAGAAACGAACACCGGGGAGCTGTTTTTT. It yields the protein CARSTGETNTGELFF.